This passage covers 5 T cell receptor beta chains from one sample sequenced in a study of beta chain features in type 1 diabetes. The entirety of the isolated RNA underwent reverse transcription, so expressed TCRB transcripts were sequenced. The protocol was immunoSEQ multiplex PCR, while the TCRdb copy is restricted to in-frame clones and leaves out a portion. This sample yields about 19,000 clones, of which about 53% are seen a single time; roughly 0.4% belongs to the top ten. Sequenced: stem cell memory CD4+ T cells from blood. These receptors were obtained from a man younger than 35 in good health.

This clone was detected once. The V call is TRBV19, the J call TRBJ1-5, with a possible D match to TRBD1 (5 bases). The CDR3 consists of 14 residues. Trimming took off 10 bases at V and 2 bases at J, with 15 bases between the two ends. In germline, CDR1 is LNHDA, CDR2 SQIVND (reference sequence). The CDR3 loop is CAILQVRGNQPQHF. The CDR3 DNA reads TGTGCCATCCTACAGGTTAGAGGCAATCAGCCCCAGCATTTT. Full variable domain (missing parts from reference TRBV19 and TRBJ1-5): DGGITQSPKYLFRKEGQNVTLSCEQNLNHDAMYWYRQDPGQGLRLIYYSQIVNDFQKGDIAEGYSVSREKKESFPLTVTSAQKNPTAFYLCAILQVRGNQPQHFGDGTRLSIL.

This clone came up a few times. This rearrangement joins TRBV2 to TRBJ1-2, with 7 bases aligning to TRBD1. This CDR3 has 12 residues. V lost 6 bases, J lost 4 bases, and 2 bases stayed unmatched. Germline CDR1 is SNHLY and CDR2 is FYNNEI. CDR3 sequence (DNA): TGTGCCAGCAGGGGGGACAGCTATGGCTACACCTTC. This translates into CASRGDSYGYTF.

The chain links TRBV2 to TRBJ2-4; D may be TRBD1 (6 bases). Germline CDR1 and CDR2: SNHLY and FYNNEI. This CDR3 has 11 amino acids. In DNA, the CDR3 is TGTGCAGGGGGAGCCAAAAACATTCAGTACTTC. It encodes CAGGAKNIQYF.

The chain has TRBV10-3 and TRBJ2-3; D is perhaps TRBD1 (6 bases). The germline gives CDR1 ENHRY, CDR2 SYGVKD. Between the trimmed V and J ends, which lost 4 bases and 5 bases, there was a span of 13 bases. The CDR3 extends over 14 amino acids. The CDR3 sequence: CAISGQALEDTQYF. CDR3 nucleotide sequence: TGTGCCATCAGTGGACAGGCCCTAGAAGATACGCAGTATTTT.

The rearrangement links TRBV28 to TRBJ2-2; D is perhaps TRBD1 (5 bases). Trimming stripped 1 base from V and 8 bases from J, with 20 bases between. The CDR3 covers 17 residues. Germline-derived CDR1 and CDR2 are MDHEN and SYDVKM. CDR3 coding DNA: TGTGCCAGCAGTTTATTGCGGCAGGGCGTATATCCTGGGGAGCTGTTTTTT. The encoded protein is CASSLLRQGVYPGELFF.